Following are 16 T cell receptor beta chains from one sample sequenced in a study of blood T cell repertoires in COVID-19. Measured with immunoSEQ multiplex PCR; TCRdb has only the in-frame clones, and not every one. The table includes 140,000 to 150,000 clones, approximately 86% detected once. Source material: peripheral blood. The receptors derive from a man between 65 and 80 years old with acute or convalescent COVID-19.

The rearrangement joins TRBV18 to TRBJ1-2; TRBD1 agrees at 8 bases. V was pared by 6 bases and J by 2 bases, with 8 bases of the junction left unmatched. Germline V CDR1 and CDR2: KGHSH, LQKENI. The CDR3 contains 15 residues. The CDR3 nucleotides are TGTGCCAGCTCGCGAGGACAGGGCGGAAACTATGGCTACACCTTC. Amino acids: CASSRGQGGNYGYTF.

A word on this clone: Different DNA sequences within this sample yield the same CDR3. The V and J genes are TRBV6-5 and TRBJ1-2, with a possible D match to TRBD1 (5 bases). From germline, CDR1 is MNHEY and CDR2 SVGAGI. This CDR3 spans 13 amino acids. Trimming took 6 bases from V and 2 from J, leaving 10 bases between them. CDR3 in amino acids: CASSRGTNYGYTF. The CDR3 nucleotides read TGTGCCAGCAGCCGCGGGACGAACTATGGCTACACCTTC.

V gene TRBV9 combines with J gene TRBJ2-7, with 8 nucleotides matching TRBD1. Germline values: CDR1 SGDLS, CDR2 YYNGEE. The length of the CDR3 is 15 residues. The J segment lost 2 bases and the V segment lost 0 bases, leaving 4 bases of the junction unmatched. The CDR3 reads CASSVAPGGAYEQYF. The CDR3 bases are TGTGCCAGCAGCGTAGCTCCAGGGGGCGCCTACGAGCAGTACTTC.

The chain uses TRBV5-1 and TRBJ2-7; TRBD1 matches 9 bases. J lost 3 bases, V lost 0 bases, and 10 bases had no gene match. Germline lookup yields CDR1 SGHRS and CDR2 YFSETQ. This CDR3 is built from 17 residues. The CDR3 bases are TGCGCCAGCAGCTTGGGCCGACAGGGGGTTTCCAACTACGAGCAGTACTTC. Translation: CASSLGRQGVSNYEQYF.

Here the CDR3 DNA reads TGCGCCAGCAGCTTAAATCTACCAGGCTCCACAGATACGCAGTATTTT. It translates to CASSLNLPGSTDTQYF. The gene calls are TRBV5-1 and TRBJ2-3; the D is unclear. Germline-derived CDR1 and CDR2 are SGHRS and YFSETQ. The CDR3 loop spans 16 amino acids. The V end was cut by 2 bases, the J end by 2 bases, with 15 bases between. The full variable domain, completed using reference TRBV5-1 and TRBJ2-3, is KAGVTQTPRYLIKTRGQQVTLSCSPISGHRSVSWYQQTPGQGLQFLFEYFSETQRNKGNFPGRFSGRQFSNSRSEMNVSTLELGDSALYLCASSLNLPGSTDTQYFGPGTRLTVL.

The chain combines TRBV2 with TRBJ1-6; D is ambiguous. CDR1 and CDR2 (germline): SNHLY, FYNNEI. This CDR3 region has 13 residues. V shed 3 bases and J shed 10 bases, with 10 bases lying between them. The CDR3 DNA reads TGTGCCAGCAGTGAGAGGGAAAGATCACCCCTCCACTTT. Its translation is CASSERERSPLHF. The full variable domain, completed using reference TRBV2 and TRBJ1-6, is EPEVTQTPSHQVTQMGQEVILRCVPISNHLYFYWYRQILGQKVEFLVSFYNNEISEKSEIFDDQFSVERPDGSNFTLKIRSTKLEDSAMYFCASSERERSPLHFGNGTRLTVT.

V usage is TRBV5-1 and J usage is TRBJ2-1, with D possibly TRBD2 on 5 matching bases. Germline V CDR1 and CDR2: SGHRS, YFSETQ. The V and J ends lost 1 base and 6 bases respectively, with 20 bases between them. There are 17 residues in the CDR3. The CDR3 loop reads CASSLMLLDPEVNEQFF. DNA of the CDR3: TGCGCCAGCAGCTTGATGTTACTTGACCCGGAGGTCAATGAGCAGTTCTTC.

The chain is built from TRBV3-1 (or the pseudogene TRBV3-2) and TRBJ1-6, with TRBD1 matching over 7 bases. V lost 4 bases to trimming and J lost 5 bases; unmatched junction nucleotides: 5. The CDR3 has 15 residues. Germline CDR1 and CDR2: LGHDT and YNNKEL (reference sequence). The CDR3 spells CASSPLDRNNSPLHF. The CDR3 coding sequence is TGTGCCAGCAGCCCCCTGGACAGGAATAATTCACCCCTCCACTTT.

The chain couples TRBV10-1 to TRBJ1-1; D is possibly TRBD1 (6 bases). Trimming shortened V by 3 bases and J by 5 bases, and 22 bases separated the two germline ends. CDR3 length: 17 amino acids. Germline V gives CDR1 WNHNN, CDR2 SYGVQD (reference sequence). CDR3 DNA: TGCGCCAGCAGTGATTTTTTGCGGGGGCGAGTCGAAACTGAAGCTTTCTTT. Residues: CASSDFLRGRVETEAFF.

The chain joins TRBV27 to TRBJ1-2; a possible D gene is TRBD1 (6 bases). The germline V and J ends were trimmed by 6 bases and 2 bases, with 25 bases remaining between them. The germline CDR1 and CDR2 sequences are MNHEY and SMNVEV (reference sequence). The CDR3 totals 18 residues. Written as DNA, the CDR3 is TGTGCCAGCAGCCAACTTAGAGGGGGAGAAGCCCTCAACTATGGCTACACCTTC. Amino acid sequence: CASSQLRGGEALNYGYTF.

The gene calls are TRBV28 and TRBJ1-3, with D maybe TRBD1 (5 bases). V gave up 2 bases and J gave up 4 bases, with 12 bases separating them. CDR3 size: 15 residues. CDR1 is MDHEN, CDR2 SYDVKM, per germline. The CDR3 loop is CASSLMGGRGNTIYF. In nucleotides, the CDR3 is TGTGCCAGCAGTTTAATGGGGGGAAGGGGAAACACCATATATTTT.

The chain uses TRBV18 and TRBJ2-7; tentative D call: TRBD2 (6 bases). The CDR3 contains 15 residues. Trimming removed 4 bases at V and 1 base at J, with 14 bases between. Germline V gives CDR1 KGHSH, CDR2 LQKENI. In nucleotides, the CDR3 is TGTGCCAGCTCACTCTCCCGGGACTTATCCTACGAGCAGTACTTC. Its protein product is CASSLSRDLSYEQYF.

This chain links TRBV18 with TRBJ2-1; 9 bases are shared with TRBD1. The germline V gene encodes CDR1 KGHSH and CDR2 LQKENI. The CDR3 is 16 amino acids. V was clipped by 2 bases and J by 3 bases; unmatched bases: 5. The CDR3 sequence: CASSPSGTGFYNEQFF. The CDR3 DNA is TGTGCCAGCTCACCAAGTGGGACAGGGTTCTACAATGAGCAGTTCTTC. Together with reference TRBV18 and TRBJ2-1, the CDR3 gives the full variable domain: NAGVMQNPRHLVRRRGQEARLRCSPMKGHSHVYWYRQLPEEGLKFMVYLQKENIIDESGMPKERFSAEFPKEGPSILRIQQVVRGDSAAYFCASSPSGTGFYNEQFFGPGTRLTVL.

On this clone itself: An end of the junction differs from the germline gene, which may be a read error. V gene TRBV7-3 combines with J gene TRBJ2-5; 12 nucleotides align to TRBD1. Germline loops: CDR1 SGHTA, CDR2 FQGTGA. The CDR3 covers 16 residues. CDR3 bases: TGTGCCAGCAGTAACCCCGGGACAGGGGGCCAAGGGACCCAGTACTTC. Its protein is CASSNPGTGGQGTQYF.

The CDR3 sequence is CATSFIPGQPTGELFF. In DNA form, the CDR3 reads TGTGCCACCAGCTTTATTCCGGGACAGCCGACCGGGGAGCTGTTTTTT. V gene TRBV15 combines with J gene TRBJ2-2; 7 bases align to TRBD1. With V trimmed by 5 bases and J by 5 bases, 11 bases remained unmatched. The CDR3 totals 16 residues. Germline V gives CDR1 LNHNV, CDR2 YYDKDF (reference sequence).

This clone was counted once. The V gene is TRBV5-1, the J gene TRBJ1-4, with D perhaps matching TRBD1 (5 bases). Per germline, CDR1 SGHRS and CDR2 YFSETQ. V was cut by 0 bases and J by 8 bases, with 11 bases left in between. The CDR3 spans 14 residues. CDR3 loop: CASSLAGSEEKLFF. In DNA form, the CDR3 reads TGCGCCAGCAGCTTGGCAGGGTCGGAAGAAAAACTGTTTTTT.